This is a list of T cell receptor beta chains from one sample in a study of cytomegalovirus exposure and HLA in healthy donors. Libraries were prepared by immunoSEQ multiplex PCR; TCRdb keeps only in-frame clonotypes and omits some of them. The sample has over 100,000 clones, about three quarters seen once. The sample consisted of PBMCs. Receptors originate from a woman between 25 and 40 years old in good health and CMV-seropositive. Both conserved end residues are part of each CDR3. Each record gives: J gene, clone size, CDR3 length, V gene, D gene, CDR3 DNA, CDR3 protein. A D gene is named only where the DNA matches it firmly. Only some rows state a clone size, as once, few, many or a class for expanded clones.

TRBJ1-1	-	16	TRBV4-3	TRBD1	TGCGCCAGCAGCCAAGATCTTACTAGGGGGCAGACTGAAGCTTTCTTT	CASSQDLTRGQTEAFF
TRBJ2-1	-	15	TRBV4-1	-	TGCGCCAGCAGCCAAGACCCAGGGATCGGCGGTGGGCAGTTCTTC	CASSQDPGIGGGQFF
TRBJ2-5	-	13	TRBV9	-	TGTGCCAGCAGCGTAGGGACTGAAGAGACCCAGTACTTC	CASSVGTEETQYF
TRBJ1-1	-	15	TRBV19	TRBD1	TGTGCCAGTAGTCCCGAGGACAGGGGGTACACTGAAGCTTTCTTT	CASSPEDRGYTEAFF
TRBJ2-7	-	15	TRBV4-1	-	TGCGCCAGCAGCCAGGAGTCTGGGTCGGTATACGAGCAGTACTTC	CASSQESGSVYEQYF
TRBJ2-1	-	14	TRBV6-5	TRBD2	TGTGCCAGGAGAAGGACTAGCGGGACGAATGAGCAGTTCTTC	CARRRTSGTNEQFF
TRBJ2-6	few	16	TRBV13	TRBD1	TGTGCCAGCAGCTTGGGGACAGGGACTGGGGCCAACGTCCTGACTTTC	CASSLGTGTGANVLTF
TRBJ1-6	-	13	TRBV28	-	TGTGCCAGCAGTTTAACTCTTCGGGGACCCCTCCACTTT	CASSLTLRGPLHF
TRBJ2-3	-	19	TRBV4-3	-	TGCGCCAGCAGCGCAACCAAGCTTTTACCGGGGGATCGGCCAGATACGCAGTATTTT	CASSATKLLPGDRPDTQYF
TRBJ1-1	-	16	TRBV27	TRBD1	TGTGCCAGCAGTTTTGTACAGGGGGCGTGGAACACTGAAGCTTTCTTT	CASSFVQGAWNTEAFF
TRBJ2-7	-	12	TRBV28	TRBD1	TGTGCCAGCTCGGGACAGATCTACGAGCAGTACTTC	CASSGQIYEQYF
TRBJ1-1	once	14	TRBV27	TRBD1	TGTGCCAGCAGTACACCGGGACAGGGAAACGGACCTTTCTTT	CASSTPGQGNGPFF
TRBJ2-7	-	14	TRBV4-1	-	TGCGCCAGCAGCCAAGGGCAGGGCCGCGGCGAGCAGTACTTC	CASSQGQGRGEQYF
TRBJ1-2	few	15	TRBV2	TRBD1	TGTGCCAGCAGTGGGGGACAGGCCGAATGGTATGGCTACACCTTC	CASSGGQAEWYGYTF
TRBJ2-1	once	12	TRBV18	-	TGTGCCAGCTCACCACCGAGGGGGAGGGAGTTCTTC	CASSPPRGREFF
TRBJ2-5	-	15	TRBV4-2	-	TGTGCCAGCAGCCAAGTCCAGGGTGGGGGGGAGACCCAGTACTTC	CASSQVQGGGETQYF
TRBJ2-4	once	12	TRBV6-4	-	TGTGCCAGCAGAGACGTTCGAGGCATTCAGTACTTC	CASRDVRGIQYF
TRBJ1-5	-	15	TRBV7-2	-	TGTGCCAGCAGCTTAATCGTGGGGGGGAATCAGCCCCAGCATTTT	CASSLIVGGNQPQHF
TRBJ1-1	few	12	TRBV10-2	TRBD1	TGCGCCAGCAGGGGACAGGGAAATTGGGCTTTCTTT	CASRGQGNWAFF
TRBJ2-7	-	16	TRBV7-9	TRBD2	TGTGCCAGCAGCATCCCGGGACTAGCGGGGTTTCACGAGCAGTACTTC	CASSIPGLAGFHEQYF
TRBJ2-7	-	12	TRBV28	-	TGTGCCAGCAGTTTAATATCGGCAGGGACTTTTTTC	CASSLISAGTFF
TRBJ1-3	-	18	TRBV4-1	TRBD1	TGCGCCAGCAGCCAAAACCGTTTGGACAGGGGCTTCCGAAACACCATATATTTT	CASSQNRLDRGFRNTIYF
TRBJ1-3	-	16	TRBV10-3	TRBD1	TGTGCCATCAGCCGACAGGGGACCAGCTCTGGAAACACCATATATTTT	CAISRQGTSSGNTIYF
TRBJ2-7	-	12	TRBV5-1	TRBD1	TGCGCCAGCAGTCAGACAGGGGGCGAGCAGTACTTC	CASSQTGGEQYF
TRBJ2-5	-	14	TRBV9	-	TGTGCCAGCAGCGTAGCACCGGTAGAAGAGACCCAGTACTTC	CASSVAPVEETQYF
TRBJ1-5	-	15	TRBV7-2	-	TGTGCCAGCAGCCCGGAGGGTTGGGGCAATCAGCCCCAGCATTTT	CASSPEGWGNQPQHF
TRBJ2-1	-	19	TRBV4-3	TRBD2	TGCGCCAGCAGCCAAGATTGGGGAAGCGGGGGATCCCGCTTGGATGAGCAGTTCTTC	CASSQDWGSGGSRLDEQFF
TRBJ1-2	-	15	TRBV15	-	TGTGCCACCAGCAGAGGTGACGAGACAGTATATGGCTACACCTTC	CATSRGDETVYGYTF
TRBJ1-6	-	15	TRBV6-1	-	TGTGCCAGCAGCCTACAGCAGGGTTATAATTCACCCCTCCACTTT	CASSLQQGYNSPLHF
TRBJ2-7	-	15	TRBV28	TRBD1	TGTGCCAGCAGGCTTCCCGGGACAGACTCCTACGAGCAGTACTTC	CASRLPGTDSYEQYF
TRBJ1-2	-	10	TRBV29-1	-	TGCAGCGTCCCGGCGGGGGGCTACACCTTC	CSVPAGGYTF
TRBJ1-2	-	13	TRBV19	-	TGTGCCAGTAGTGCACGGGGGTCCTATGGCTACACCTTC	CASSARGSYGYTF
TRBJ1-3	-	15	TRBV5-1	TRBD1	TGCGCCAGCAGCTGGGGGACAGGGGTCGGAAACACCATATATTTT	CASSWGTGVGNTIYF
TRBJ2-7	-	15	TRBV28	TRBD2	TGTGCCAGCCAAAGGGATCTAGCGGGGGGCTACGAGCAGTACTTC	CASQRDLAGGYEQYF
TRBJ1-2	once	13	TRBV7-3	-	TGTGCCAGCAGCTTAATCGGGGGGCGAGGCTACACCTTC	CASSLIGGRGYTF
TRBJ2-5	-	15	TRBV7-2	-	TGTGCCAGCAGCAAGGGTACAGGCAGACAAGAGACCCAGTACTTC	CASSKGTGRQETQYF